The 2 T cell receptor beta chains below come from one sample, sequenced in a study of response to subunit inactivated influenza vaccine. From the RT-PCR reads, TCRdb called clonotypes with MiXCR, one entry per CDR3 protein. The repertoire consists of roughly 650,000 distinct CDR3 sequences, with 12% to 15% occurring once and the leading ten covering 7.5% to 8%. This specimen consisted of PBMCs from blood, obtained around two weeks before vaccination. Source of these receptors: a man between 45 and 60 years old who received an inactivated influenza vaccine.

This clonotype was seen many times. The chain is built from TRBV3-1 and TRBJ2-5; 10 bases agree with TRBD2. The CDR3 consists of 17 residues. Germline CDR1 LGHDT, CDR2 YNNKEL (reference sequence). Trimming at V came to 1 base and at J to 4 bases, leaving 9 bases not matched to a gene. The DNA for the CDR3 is TGTGCCAGCAGCCAAGGGTGGGCTAGCGGGAGAGGAGAGACCCAGTACTTC. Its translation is CASSQGWASGRGETQYF.

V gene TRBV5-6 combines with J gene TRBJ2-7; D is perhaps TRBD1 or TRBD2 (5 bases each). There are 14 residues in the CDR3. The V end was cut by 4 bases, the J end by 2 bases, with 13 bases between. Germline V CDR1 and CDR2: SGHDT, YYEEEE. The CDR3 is CASSRDGLPYEQYF. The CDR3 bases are TGTGCCAGCAGCCGGGACGGACTGCCCTACGAGCAGTACTTC.